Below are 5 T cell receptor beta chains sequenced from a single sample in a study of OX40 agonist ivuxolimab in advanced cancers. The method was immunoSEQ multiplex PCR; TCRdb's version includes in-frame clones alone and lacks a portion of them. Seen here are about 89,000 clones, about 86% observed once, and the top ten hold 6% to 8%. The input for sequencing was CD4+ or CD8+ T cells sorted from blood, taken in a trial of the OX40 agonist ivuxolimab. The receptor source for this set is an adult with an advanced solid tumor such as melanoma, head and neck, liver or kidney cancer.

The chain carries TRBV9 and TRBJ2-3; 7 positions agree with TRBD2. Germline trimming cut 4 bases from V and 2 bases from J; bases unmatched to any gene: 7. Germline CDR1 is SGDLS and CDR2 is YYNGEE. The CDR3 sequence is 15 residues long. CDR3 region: CASSPLGGVTDTQYF. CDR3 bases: TGTGCCAGCAGCCCCCTGGGGGGGGTCACAGATACGCAGTATTTT.

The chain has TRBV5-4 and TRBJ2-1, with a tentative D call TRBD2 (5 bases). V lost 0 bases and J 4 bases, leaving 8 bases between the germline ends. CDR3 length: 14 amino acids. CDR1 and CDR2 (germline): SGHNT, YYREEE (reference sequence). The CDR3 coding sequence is TGTGCCAGCAGCTTGGGGGGAGCGTACAATGAGCAGTTCTTC. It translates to CASSLGGAYNEQFF.

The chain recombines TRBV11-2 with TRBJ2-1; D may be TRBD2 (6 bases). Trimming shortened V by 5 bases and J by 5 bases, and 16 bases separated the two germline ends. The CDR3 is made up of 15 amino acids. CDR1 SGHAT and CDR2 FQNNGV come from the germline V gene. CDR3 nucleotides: TGTGCCAGCAGCGCGACTCCTTGGGGGGACAATGAGCAGTTCTTC. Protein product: CASSATPWGDNEQFF. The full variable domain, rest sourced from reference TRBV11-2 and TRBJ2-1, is EAGVAQSPRYKIIEKRQSVAFWCNPISGHATLYWYQQILGQGPKLLIQFQNNGVVDDSQLPKDRFSAERLKGVDSTLKIQPAKLEDSAVYLCASSATPWGDNEQFFGPGTRLTVL.

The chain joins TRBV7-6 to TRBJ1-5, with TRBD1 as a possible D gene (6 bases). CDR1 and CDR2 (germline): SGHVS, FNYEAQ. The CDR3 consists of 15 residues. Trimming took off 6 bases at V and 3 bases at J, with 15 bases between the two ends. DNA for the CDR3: TGTGCCAGCAGTCTGGGGGCTGGGAACAATCAGCCCCAGCATTTT. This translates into CASSLGAGNNQPQHF.

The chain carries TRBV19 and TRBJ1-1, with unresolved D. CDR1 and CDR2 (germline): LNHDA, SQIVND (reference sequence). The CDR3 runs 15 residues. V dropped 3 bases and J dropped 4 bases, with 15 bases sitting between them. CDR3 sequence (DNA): TGTGCCAGTAGTATCCGGATATCGACGGGCACTGAAGCTTTCTTT. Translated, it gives CASSIRISTGTEAFF.